This note documents a single T cell receptor (beta chain) sequence. Its target is not known. V shed 0 bases, J shed 0 bases, and the junction held 7 bases outside the gene matches. The CDR3 totals 18 residues. CDR1 is SGHKS and CDR2 is YYEKEE in the germline V gene (reference sequence). 13 Jbeta primers and 60 Vbeta primers were used for the PCR. Only in-frame clones appear in the TCRdb table, and some are missing; sequencing was by immunoSEQ multiplex PCR. The table has about 120,000 clones, roughly 70% seen once. The data were taken from a study of cytomegalovirus exposure and HLA in healthy donors. Study in general: Samples from HLA-typed donors yielded about 80 million unique TCRs in an early data release. General observations from the study: Later analysis placed DRB1 highest and HLA-C lowest in TCR association rates, which differed by HLA locus. Association with HLA alleles at 0.05 false discovery rate was found for 17,000 or so TCR beta sequences in a later analysis. Researchers catalogued 164 TCR beta chains as cytomegalovirus-associated.

Specimen: PBMCs. The clonotype was recovered from a man in his forties or fifties in good health and CMV-seropositive. The genes are TRBV5-5 and TRBJ2-3, with 10 nucleotides matching TRBD2. The CDR3 sequence: CASSLEVSGGYSTDTQYF. As DNA, the CDR3 is TGTGCCAGCAGCTTGGAGGTTAGCGGGGGGTATAGCACAGATACGCAGTATTTT.